The text below deals with one T cell receptor (beta chain). Its antigen is unknown. Per-nucleotide qualities are absent, and no much larger clonotype sits a single base away. The record originates from a study of blood T cell repertoires in COVID-19 (dated by TCRdb to the early 2020s). About the full investigation: The collaborator samples originated in the United States, Italy and Spain and spanned the acute and convalescent phases of COVID-19. Subjects who had been exposed to COVID-19, were actively infected with it, or had recovered from it provided the deeply sampled blood TCRbeta repertoires that made up the dataset. The prospective study material was composed of cDNA or gDNA derived from T cells, B-cell-depleted T cells, or PBMCs. The repertoires were made available in a free public database intended to serve as a resource for research on the immune response to SARS-CoV-2. Nearly every sample came with metadata listing a de-identified subject ID, COVID-19 status, age in years and sex. HLA class I and class II types, where available, came from metadata supplied by the sample provider rather than from assay-based typing. Samples were obtained from the ongoing ImmuneRACE study (first 160 participants) and from about 1,300 subjects provided by 6 global collaborators.

Relative to germline, V is 5 bases shorter and J is 5 bases shorter, with 24 bases between their ends. The germline V gene (reference sequence) supplies CDR1 GTSNPN and CDR2 SVGIG. The CDR3 goes from the cysteine to the phenylalanine over 16 residues. Just the 48-base CDR3 DNA is kept, in frame starting at base 1. The collaborating institutions used their own protocols to collect whole blood in K2EDTA tubes. For TCRbeta analysis, collaborator samples were shipped as frozen whole blood, as isolated PBMCs, or as DNA extracted from either sample type. The investigation overall reported the following: The quantity of clinical and demographic metadata differed by source and by participant and was supplied without curation.

The immunoSEQ Assay, a bias-controlled multiplex PCR, was used to amplify TCRbeta CDR3 regions from genomic DNA. On the study's bioinformatics: The number of nucleated cells in each sample was estimated by amplification of reference gene primers within the assay. To quantify the absolute abundance of each unique TCRbeta CDR3 rearrangement, sequence reads were collapsed and filtered. For each sample, productive Simpson clonality was calculated by taking the square root of Simpson's diversity index across productive rearrangements. The immuneACCESS repertoire file appears here via TCRdb, limited to in-frame rearrangements. These files lack a portion of the clones; in checked studies, under half of the deficit traces to unresolved V genes, and the cause of the others is not known. Clone size and V and J calls were adopted from that table, with D and trimming inferred from the DNA. The sample records approximately 220,000 clones, 88% of which are singletons. 0.72% of the sample belongs to the ten largest clones.

Sequences were obtained from peripheral blood. This sequence uses TRBV30 and TRBJ2-5, with TRBD2 perhaps the D gene, on 7 matching bases. The source of this sequence is a middle-aged man with acute or convalescent COVID-19. Here is the DNA: TGTGCCTGGGGTCCCTCCCCGGCGGGGGCGGGGGAGACCCAGTACTTC. Its translation is CAWGPSPAGAGETQYF.